This T cell receptor beta chain emerged from a study of response to subunit inactivated influenza vaccine. Study findings and constraints: Authors suggested that a seasonal influenza vaccination recruits few new T cells each time.

Each CDR3 protein gets one entry after TCRdb re-called the RT-PCR reads with MiXCR. The sample includes around 520,000 distinct CDR3 sequences, approximately 12% seen only once; the top ten take about a tenth. The CDR3 covers 15 residues. Germline V gives CDR1 DFQATT, CDR2 SNEGSKA (reference sequence). V was cut by 3 bases and J by 0 bases, with 12 bases left in between. This clonotype has a count of ten or more. Its antigen remains unknown. The rearrangement uses TRBV20-1 and TRBJ2-4; D is possibly TRBD2 (5 bases). Specimen: PBMCs from blood, collected on the day of vaccination. The TCR originated in a man in his fifties or sixties who received an inactivated influenza vaccine. The CDR3 protein is CSARVPGSAKNIQYF. DNA for the CDR3: TGCAGTGCTAGGGTCCCGGGGTCAGCCAAAAACATTCAGTACTTC.